This T cell receptor beta chain emerged from a study of blood T cell repertoires in COVID-19. Study background: Sources were T cells, B-cell-depleted T cells, or PBMCs; the material itself was cDNA or gDNA.

Germline V gives CDR1 SGHRS, CDR2 YFSETQ. V was clipped by 4 bases and J by 0 bases; unmatched bases: 6. This CDR3 contains 16 residues. Per the study methods: Reference gene primer amplification in the assay estimated nucleated cell counts. The table came from immunoSEQ multiplex PCR; TCRdb's copy has only in-frame clones and leaves some out. Clone size and V and J calls were adopted from that table, with D and trimming inferred from the DNA. The repertoire includes approximately 220,000 clones, roughly 86% of them detected once, and about 2.9% sits in the top ten. This rearrangement joins TRBV5-1 to TRBJ2-1; TRBD1 matches 8 bases. The sequence came from a man aged 55 to 69 with acute or convalescent COVID-19. The specimen sequenced was peripheral blood. The CDR3 is CASSEDRVSSYNEQFF. The CDR3 coding sequence is TGCGCCAGCAGCGAGGACAGGGTGAGCTCCTACAATGAGCAGTTCTTC.